Below are 31 T cell receptor beta chains sequenced from a single sample in a study of spatial heterogeneity in lung cancer. TCRdb processed the 5' RACE reads anew with MiXCR; each CDR3 protein has one entry. The repertoire consists of 45,000 to 55,000 distinct CDR3 sequences, with about 5.8% occurring once and the leading ten covering over 8.5%. Time point meaning: sample taken at primary tumor resection. Whole RNA from tumor, nontumor lung or frozen PBMC was sequenced unsorted. The source material was PBMCs, sampled at surgery. The source of these receptors is a male donor with early-stage non-small cell lung cancer.

Note on this clonotype: A much larger clone differs by one base, so this may be a read error. The rearrangement uses TRBV28 and TRBJ2-1; D may match TRBD1 or TRBD2 (5 bases each). The CDR3 length is 15 residues. Trimming left V 3 bases short and J 12 bases short, with 21 bases between. Germline V gene data show CDR1 as MDHEN and CDR2 as SYDVKM. CDR3 coding DNA: TGTGCCAGCAGTTTCTTGGGGACCACTAGGGCTGGGCAGTTCTTC. This codes for CASSFLGTTRAGQFF. The whole variable domain, remainder taken from reference TRBV28 and TRBJ2-1, is DVKVTQSSRYLVKRTGEKVFLECVQDMDHENMFWYRQDPGLGLRLIYFSYDVKMKEKGDIPEGYSVSREKKERFSLILESASTNQTSMYLCASSFLGTTRAGQFFGPGTRLTVL.

This clonotype showed up many times. The chain has TRBV7-9 and TRBJ1-1; D remains ambiguous. Germline V gene data show CDR1 as SEHNR and CDR2 as FQNEAQ (reference sequence). CDR3 length equals 14 residues. V dropped 10 bases and J dropped 3 bases, with 18 bases sitting between them. CDR3 sequence: CATRAFHEYTEAFF. The DNA of the CDR3 is TGTGCCACCCGGGCCTTCCATGAGTACACTGAAGCTTTCTTT.

There are many counts of this clonotype. The chain employs TRBV27 and TRBJ2-7; 8 bases match TRBD2. V was clipped by 4 bases and J by 2 bases; unmatched bases: 16. The CDR3 totals 18 residues. The germline V gene has CDR1 MNHEY and CDR2 SMNVEV (reference sequence). Here the CDR3 reads CASSWTSPHQKVTYEQYF. CDR3 bases: TGTGCCAGCAGTTGGACTAGCCCCCACCAGAAGGTGACCTACGAGCAGTACTTC.

V usage is TRBV20-1 and J usage is TRBJ1-5; 8 bases are a match to TRBD1. The CDR3 sequence is 16 residues long. The germline V gene has CDR1 DFQATT and CDR2 SNEGSKA (reference sequence). V gave up 1 base and J gave up 4 bases; unmatched junction bases: 9. The CDR3 protein is CSARGRDRPGNQPQHF. CDR3 coding DNA: TGCAGTGCTAGAGGGCGGGACAGGCCGGGAAATCAGCCCCAGCATTTT.

This clonotype was counted at least ten times. The chain uses TRBV10-3 and TRBJ2-5, with 7 bases that match TRBD2. V lost 2 bases and J lost 0; bases outside the gene matches: 6. Germline CDR1 is ENHRY and CDR2 is SYGVKD. The CDR3 loop spans 16 amino acids. The CDR3 sequence: CAISEGGAGYQETQYF. Written as DNA, the CDR3 is TGTGCCATCAGTGAGGGGGGAGCGGGATACCAAGAGACCCAGTACTTC.

This clonotype came up many times. V and J are TRBV28 and TRBJ2-7; maybe TRBD2 (5 bases). The ends were cut back, 4 bases at V and 2 bases at J, with 12 bases in the middle. The CDR3 runs to 14 residues. The V gene's germline CDR1 is MDHEN and CDR2 SYDVKM. CDR3 sequence: CASSSPTGTYEQYF. The DNA for the CDR3 is TGTGCCAGCAGTTCCCCGACGGGAACCTACGAGCAGTACTTC.

Many counts were recorded for this clonotype. The J gene is TRBJ2-2, the V gene TRBV27; D remains unclear. Germline CDR1 and CDR2: MNHEY and SMNVEV (reference sequence). The CDR3 contains 15 residues. The V gene lost 2 bases and the J gene lost 4 bases, with 11 bases spanning the gap. Here the CDR3 reads CASSLTGQSTGELFF. Here the CDR3 DNA reads TGTGCCAGCAGTTTAACCGGGCAGAGCACCGGGGAGCTGTTTTTT.

This clonotype appeared many times. This chain uses TRBV20-1 with TRBJ2-7, with a weak D call TRBD2 (6 bases). The CDR3 has 15 residues. The V and J ends lost 7 bases and 0 bases respectively, with 19 bases between them. Germline values: CDR1 DFQATT, CDR2 SNEGSKA (reference sequence). The DNA of the CDR3 is TGCAGTGGTACACTCGGACTATCGGACTCCTACGAGCAGTACTTC. Residues: CSGTLGLSDSYEQYF.

This clonotype has at least ten counts. This chain links TRBV6-5 with TRBJ2-3; 8 bases are shared with TRBD2. The CDR3 runs 15 residues. V was clipped by 4 bases and J by 0 bases; unmatched bases: 3. Germline V gives CDR1 MNHEY, CDR2 SVGAGI. In nucleotides, the CDR3 is TGTGCCAGCAGTTTAACTAGCGGTAGCACAGATACGCAGTATTTT. This sequence encodes CASSLTSGSTDTQYF.

In this sample, this clonotype turned up many times. V and J are TRBV4-3 and TRBJ1-2; 8 bases map to TRBD1. V dropped 4 bases and J dropped 2; count of bases not matched to a gene: 6. The CDR3 sequence is 15 residues long. CDR1 and CDR2 from the germline V gene are LGHNA and YSLEER. This CDR3 is CASSLDRQGNYGYTF. CDR3 nucleotide sequence: TGCGCCAGCAGCCTAGATAGACAGGGGAACTATGGCTACACCTTC.

In its sample, this clonotype was seen many times. The rearrangement joins TRBV9 to TRBJ2-1; D uncertain. The CDR3 extends over 15 amino acids. The germline gives CDR1 SGDLS, CDR2 YYNGEE. The germline V and J ends were trimmed by 0 bases and 2 bases, with 9 bases remaining between them. Written as DNA, the CDR3 is TGTGCCAGCAGCGTAGCTGGGGATCCCTACAATGAGCAGTTCTTC. Its translation is CASSVAGDPYNEQFF.

This clonotype was counted many times. The rearrangement uses TRBV10-3 and TRBJ2-7; 7 positions agree with TRBD1. Trimming removed 3 bases from V and 6 bases from J; junction bases left unmatched: 5. This CDR3 is 13 amino acids long. Germline V lookup: CDR1 ENHRY, CDR2 SYGVKD. DNA of the CDR3: TGTGCCATCAGTGAACAGGGGACCTCCGAGCAGTACTTC. It specifies CAISEQGTSEQYF.

This clonotype was seen repeatedly, ten times or more. The chain links TRBV5-1 to TRBJ2-4; possible D gene TRBD1, 6 bases. Germline CDR1 is SGHRS and CDR2 is YFSETQ. The CDR3 consists of 15 residues. The V and J ends lost 3 bases and 8 bases respectively, with 18 bases between them. The CDR3 loop reads CASSSSGTPTDIQYF. CDR3 nucleotide sequence: TGCGCCAGCAGCTCCTCAGGGACACCGACGGACATTCAGTACTTC.

This clonotype has ten or more counts. The chain is built from TRBV10-2 and TRBJ1-6; a weak D match, TRBD1 (5 bases). The CDR3 sequence is 13 residues long. Germline-derived CDR1 and CDR2 are WSHSY and SAAADI. V gave up 4 bases and J gave up 7 bases, with 8 bases separating them. CDR3: CASSGQRNSPLHF. The DNA for the CDR3 is TGCGCCAGCAGTGGACAGAGAAATTCACCCCTCCACTTT.

This clonotype was counted many times. V usage is TRBV12-3 or TRBV12-4 and J usage is TRBJ1-6; a weak D match, TRBD1 (5 bases). The CDR3 contains 15 residues. Deletions cut 7 bases from V and 6 bases from J, with 16 bases between. The CDR3 DNA reads as TGTGCCAGCACCCTCGGGCAGGGCGGTAATTCACCCCTCCACTTT. This codes for CASTLGQGGNSPLHF.

The gene calls are TRBV20-1 and TRBJ2-5; TRBD1 matches at 8 bases. The CDR3 covers 15 residues. Germline trimming cut 5 bases from V and 5 bases from J; bases unmatched to any gene: 13. Germline-derived CDR1 and CDR2 are DFQATT and SNEGSKA (reference sequence). CDR3 residues: CSAHPLTGAGETQYF. The CDR3 DNA reads TGCAGTGCTCACCCCCTGACAGGGGCGGGGGAGACCCAGTACTTC.

The genes are TRBV2 and TRBJ2-7; 8 bases fit TRBD2. With V trimmed by 6 bases and J by 5 bases, 9 bases remained unmatched. This CDR3 has 14 residues. Germline CDR1 and CDR2: SNHLY and FYNNEI. The CDR3 region has the DNA TGTGCCAGCAGAAGATCGGCGGGAGGAAACGAGCAGTACTTC. Protein sequence: CASRRSAGGNEQYF.

In this sample, this clonotype turned up many times. This chain links TRBV30 with TRBJ1-5; D might be TRBD1 (5 bases). V lost 4 bases, J lost 3 bases, and 13 bases lay in between. Germline V gene lookup returns CDR1 GTSNPN and CDR2 SVGIG (reference sequence). The CDR3 has 14 residues. The chain's CDR3 is CAWKGRGNNQPQHF. The CDR3 DNA follows: TGTGCCTGGAAGGGGAGGGGTAACAATCAGCCCCAGCATTTT. The whole variable domain, remainder taken from reference TRBV30 and TRBJ1-5, is SQTIHQWPATLVQPVGSPLSLECTVEGTSNPNLYWYRQAAGRGLQLLFYSVGIGQISSEVPQNLSASRPQDRQFILSSKKLLLSDSGFYLCAWKGRGNNQPQHFGDGTRLSIL.

This clonotype came up many times. The chain joins TRBV7-7 to TRBJ2-5; no reliable D call. There are 11 residues in the CDR3. Germline lookup yields CDR1 SSHAT and CDR2 FNYEAQ (reference sequence). The V end lost 1 base, the J end lost 7 bases, and 4 bases lay between the germline ends. The CDR3 is CASSLGGTQYF. The CDR3 DNA follows: TGTGCCAGCAGCTTAGGGGGGACCCAGTACTTC.

The chain carries TRBV3-1 and TRBJ2-7; 7 nucleotides agree with TRBD2. J lost 9 bases, V lost 0 bases, and 8 bases had no gene match. The CDR3 extends over 14 amino acids. Germline CDR1 LGHDT, CDR2 YNNKEL (reference sequence). As DNA, the CDR3 is TGTGCCAGCAGCCAAGAGGCGGGACTACTGGGGCAGTACTTC. It encodes CASSQEAGLLGQYF.

This clonotype was recorded at least ten times. This sequence joins TRBV27 and TRBJ2-2, with 8 nucleotides matching TRBD2. The ends lost 5 bases at V and 9 bases at J; junction bases unmatched: 5. Germline CDR1 is MNHEY and CDR2 is SMNVEV (reference sequence). The CDR3 is made up of 13 amino acids. The CDR3 protein is CASSGTRSRELFF. CDR3 nucleotide sequence: TGTGCCAGCAGTGGGACTAGATCCCGGGAGCTGTTTTTT.

This clonotype showed up many times. The rearrangement links TRBV7-2 to TRBJ2-5, with 11 bases aligning to TRBD2. Trimming took 5 bases from V and 5 from J; bases not matched to a gene: 10. The CDR3 consists of 16 residues. CDR1 and CDR2 (germline): SGHTA, FQGNSA. For the CDR3, the DNA is TGTGCCAGCAGCCTACAAACTAGCGGGAGATCTGAGACCCAGTACTTC. As protein: CASSLQTSGRSETQYF.

The sample holds many counts of this clonotype. The chain is built from TRBV12-3 or TRBV12-4 and TRBJ1-5; D not certain. Trimming took off 6 bases at V and 6 bases at J, with 9 bases between the two ends. The CDR3 has 12 residues. The CDR3 nucleotides are TGTGCCAGCAGCCGGTTGGGTCAGCCCCAGCATTTT. Translated: CASSRLGQPQHF.

This clonotype was seen many times. The chain joins TRBV5-5 to TRBJ2-7; D call uncertain. Germline lookup yields CDR1 SGHKS and CDR2 YYEKEE (reference sequence). The CDR3 spans 15 residues. Trimming left V 0 bases short and J 1 base short, with 11 bases between. This chain's CDR3 is CASSLEQSRSYEQYF. DNA for the CDR3: TGTGCCAGCAGCTTGGAGCAGTCCCGATCCTACGAGCAGTACTTC.

This clonotype was seen at least ten times. V gene TRBV6-5 combines with J gene TRBJ2-5; 12 bases fit TRBD2. Losses at the gene ends were 6 bases for V and 2 bases for J; bases not matched to a gene: 7. This CDR3 contains 16 residues. CDR1 MNHEY and CDR2 SVGAGI come from the germline V gene. The DNA of the CDR3 is TGTGCCAGCAGCGCGGGACTAGCGGGTTGGCAAGAGACCCAGTACTTC. Amino acid sequence: CASSAGLAGWQETQYF.

This clonotype was detected ten times or more. V gene TRBV28 combines with J gene TRBJ2-2; perhaps TRBD1 as D (6 bases). The CDR3 extends over 12 amino acids. CDR1 is MDHEN, CDR2 SYDVKM, per germline. V lost 4 bases and J lost 7, with 7 bases in between. CDR3 sequence reads: CASSSGVGELFF. The DNA for the CDR3 is TGTGCCAGCAGTTCAGGGGTCGGGGAGCTGTTTTTT.

This clonotype came up many times. CDR3 in DNA: TGTGCCAGCAGTTTTGGGGGCAAAAACAATGAGCAGTTCTTC. It encodes CASSFGGKNNEQFF. The chain combines TRBV27 with TRBJ2-1; tentative D call: TRBD1 (6 bases). The CDR3 has 14 amino acids. The V gene's germline CDR1 is MNHEY and CDR2 SMNVEV (reference sequence). The V and J ends lost 3 bases and 5 bases respectively, with 11 bases between them.

This clonotype was counted ten times or more. CDR3 region: CASSISGTQETQYF. The CDR3 DNA reads as TGTGCCAGCAGCATAAGCGGGACACAAGAGACCCAGTACTTC. The chain uses TRBV7-2 and TRBJ2-5; D is perhaps TRBD2 (7 bases). The CDR3 is made up of 14 amino acids. The ends were cut back, 5 bases at V and 2 bases at J, with 12 bases in the middle. The germline V gene encodes CDR1 SGHTA and CDR2 FQGNSA.

The sample holds many counts of this clonotype. The genes are TRBV20-1 and TRBJ2-7, with TRBD1 matching over 7 bases. V lost 4 bases to trimming and J lost 4 bases; unmatched junction nucleotides: 4. This CDR3 comprises 12 residues. The germline gives CDR1 DFQATT, CDR2 SNEGSKA (reference sequence). CDR3 loop: CSAKGTAYEQYF. CDR3 in DNA: TGCAGTGCTAAGGGGACAGCTTACGAGCAGTACTTC.

This clonotype appeared many times. The chain couples TRBV28 to TRBJ1-3; tentatively, D is TRBD1 (6 bases). Germline V gene sequence: CDR1 MDHEN, CDR2 SYDVKM. The length of the CDR3 is 14 residues. Trimming took 7 bases from V and 4 from J, leaving 14 bases between them. The CDR3 reads CASTSPGDGNTIYF. CDR3 sequence (DNA): TGTGCCAGCACCTCCCCAGGGGACGGAAACACCATATATTTT.

This clonotype was counted at least ten times. The chain has TRBV10-3 and TRBJ2-7, with D tentatively TRBD1 (6 bases). Germline assignment: CDR1 ENHRY and CDR2 SYGVKD. V lost 4 bases to trimming and J lost 2 bases, with 15 bases between them. The CDR3 is 15 amino acids. CDR3 sequence (DNA): TGTGCCATCAGTGGGAGACAGGACCTAACCTACGAGCAGTACTTC. It codes for CAISGRQDLTYEQYF.